This TCR beta chain was identified in a study of blood T cells in healthy people across ages. This clonotype turned up a few times. Its specificity is not known. The study, taken as a whole, reports: When set beside aged donors, long-lived donors presented more naive CD4+ cells and higher diversity.

The germline V gene encodes CDR1 MDHEN and CDR2 SYDVKM. This CDR3 region has 19 residues. V dropped 6 bases and J dropped 2; count of bases not matched to a gene: 13. Through a sample-barcoded 5' primer and a J-beta primer mix, a second PCR was run for roughly 7 to 12 cycles. TCRdb passed the 5' RACE reads through MiXCR, listing each CDR3 protein once. The sample records a few hundred thousand distinct CDR3 sequences, roughly a quarter being singletons. Healthy Caucasian individuals from Russia aged roughly 6 to 90 were enrolled as donors. V gene TRBV28 combines with J gene TRBJ2-1; TRBD2 agrees at 13 bases. Specimen: blood. This receptor was obtained from a woman in her 70s in good health. In DNA, the CDR3 is TGTGCCAGCAGGCCTCCCCGGACTAGCGGGAGTATCACCTACAATGAGCAGTTCTTC. It codes for CASRPPRTSGSITYNEQFF.